The 8 T cell receptor beta chains listed next were all sequenced from one sample in a study of T cell responses to AZD1222 COVID-19 vaccine (dated by TCRdb to about 2021). The time point label for this specimen denotes: about 28 days (+/-7) after the second vaccine dose. Library method: the immunoSEQ multiplex PCR assay. TCRdb provides this immuneACCESS table in a form limited to in-frame rearrangements. Some clones are lacking; in checked studies, under half of them reflect an unresolved V gene, and why the rest are absent is not known. This sample lists about 200,000 clones; approximately 93% were detected once. In total, the top ten clones hold approximately 1% of the sample. This sample comprised peripheral blood, obtained 28 days after the second AZD1222 dose. All receptors come from an adult who received the AZD1222 COVID-19 vaccine.

The rearrangement links TRBV6-5 to TRBJ2-1; D gene unclear. Deletions cut 6 bases from V and 1 base from J, with 7 bases between. The length of the CDR3 is 13 residues. Germline CDR1 reads MNHEY; CDR2 reads SVGAGI. The CDR3 nucleotides are TGTGCCAGCAGGGGCCTTTCCTACAATGAGCAGTTCTTC. Protein product: CASRGLSYNEQFF.

The rearrangement uses TRBV18 and TRBJ2-7; D is uncertain. Germline CDR1 reads KGHSH; CDR2 reads LQKENI. This CDR3 region has 11 residues. V lost 3 bases and J lost 2, with 2 bases in between. Here the CDR3 DNA reads TGTGCCAGCTCACCTGCCTACGAGCAGTACTTC. Amino acid sequence: CASSPAYEQYF.

J is TRBJ2-3 and V is TRBV5-1, with 9 nucleotides matching TRBD2. Germline V gene lookup returns CDR1 SGHRS and CDR2 YFSETQ. The CDR3 contains 13 residues. V lost 4 bases, J lost 14 bases, and 11 bases stayed unmatched. In DNA, the CDR3 is TGCGCCAGCAGCAGAGCCGGGACTAGCTCCCCGTATTTT. Translating gives CASSRAGTSSPYF.

This chain joins TRBV2 and TRBJ2-3; 9 bases are a match to TRBD2. Losses at the gene ends were 8 bases for V and 1 base for J; bases not matched to a gene: 10. In germline, CDR1 is SNHLY, CDR2 FYNNEI. CDR3 size: 16 residues. As DNA, the CDR3 is TGTGCCAGCGGGGGGGGAAGACTAGCGGGCACAGATACGCAGTATTTT. Residues: CASGGGRLAGTDTQYF.

The V gene is TRBV24-1, the J gene TRBJ2-1, with D tentatively TRBD1 (5 bases). Germline CDR1 is KGHDR and CDR2 is SFDVKD. The CDR3 runs 12 residues. Trimming took off 5 bases at V and 10 bases at J, with 11 bases between the two ends. CDR3: CATSGPTVEQFF. The CDR3 DNA reads as TGTGCCACCAGTGGGCCGACAGTAGAGCAGTTCTTC.

The gene calls are TRBV16 and TRBJ1-1, with a tentative D call TRBD1 (6 bases). V lost 7 bases and J lost 4, with 16 bases in between. This CDR3 comprises 14 residues. Germline V CDR1 and CDR2: KGHSY, FQNENV. In nucleotides, the CDR3 is TGTGCCAGCACGACAATTGAGGGGGGCACTGAAGCTTTCTTT. This gives the protein CASTTIEGGTEAFF.

The table lists this clone with a count of one. The chain couples TRBV19 to TRBJ1-1; 9 bases are a match to TRBD1. V lost 7 bases, J lost 3 bases, and 6 bases stayed unmatched. The CDR3 is 14 amino acids. The germline gives CDR1 LNHDA, CDR2 SQIVND (reference sequence). The CDR3 loop is CASTWGQGDTEAFF. The CDR3 nucleotides are TGTGCCAGTACCTGGGGACAGGGCGACACTGAAGCTTTCTTT. Variable domain in full (rest from reference TRBV19 and TRBJ1-1): DGGITQSPKYLFRKEGQNVTLSCEQNLNHDAMYWYRQDPGQGLRLIYYSQIVNDFQKGDIAEGYSVSREKKESFPLTVTSAQKNPTAFYLCASTWGQGDTEAFFGQGTRLTVV.

V gene TRBV7-6 combines with J gene TRBJ1-2; D might be TRBD1 (6 bases). The germline V and J ends were trimmed by 5 bases and 0 bases, with 16 bases remaining between them. Germline V gives CDR1 SGHVS, CDR2 FNYEAQ. This CDR3 contains 16 residues. CDR3 coding DNA: TGTGCCAGCAGCACTACCGGGACACTTTCTAACTATGGCTACACCTTC. This translates into CASSTTGTLSNYGYTF.